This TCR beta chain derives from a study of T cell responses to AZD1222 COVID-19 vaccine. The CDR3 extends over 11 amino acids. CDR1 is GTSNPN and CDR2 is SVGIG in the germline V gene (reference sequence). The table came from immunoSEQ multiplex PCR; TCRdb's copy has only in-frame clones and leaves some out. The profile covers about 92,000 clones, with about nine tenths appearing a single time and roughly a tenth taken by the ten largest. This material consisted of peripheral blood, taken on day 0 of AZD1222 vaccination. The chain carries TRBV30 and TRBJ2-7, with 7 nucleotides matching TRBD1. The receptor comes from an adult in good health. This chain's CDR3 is CGQGDTYEQYF. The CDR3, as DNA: TGTGGACAGGGAGACACCTACGAGCAGTACTTC.